The present TCR beta chain was sequenced within a study of T cell repertoires in cytomegalovirus infection. Study as a whole: In public TCR beta signatures, there were indications of both CMV infection and matching HLA type.

A word on this clonotype: Its cognate antigen is unknown.

General study findings and limits: The cumulative frequency of public TCR beta families distinguished individuals who carried CMV together with the relevant HLA. CMV-specific TCR beta clonotypes restricted by HLA-C were the ones dominating the ex vivo response.

TCRdb called the reads again in MiXCR, with one record for every CDR3 protein. Of a few hundred thousand distinct CDR3 sequences in the sample, about 29% are singletons; the top ten hold 15% to 20%. The CDR3 runs 16 residues. V shed 1 base, J shed 4 bases, and the junction held 2 bases outside the gene matches. Germline V lookup: CDR1 LGHNA, CDR2 YNFKEQ. V is TRBV4-2 and J is TRBJ2-1, with TRBD2 matching 12 bases. This TCR was recovered from a human donor in good health (CMV status not recorded). Some clones in this sample may be carry-over from other donors' samples. The starting material was cultured PBMCs, obtained from culture after CMV antigen stimulation. The CDR3 region is CASSQGTSGNYNEQFF. CDR3 DNA sequence: TGTGCCAGCAGCCAAGGGACTAGCGGGAATTACAATGAGCAGTTCTTC.